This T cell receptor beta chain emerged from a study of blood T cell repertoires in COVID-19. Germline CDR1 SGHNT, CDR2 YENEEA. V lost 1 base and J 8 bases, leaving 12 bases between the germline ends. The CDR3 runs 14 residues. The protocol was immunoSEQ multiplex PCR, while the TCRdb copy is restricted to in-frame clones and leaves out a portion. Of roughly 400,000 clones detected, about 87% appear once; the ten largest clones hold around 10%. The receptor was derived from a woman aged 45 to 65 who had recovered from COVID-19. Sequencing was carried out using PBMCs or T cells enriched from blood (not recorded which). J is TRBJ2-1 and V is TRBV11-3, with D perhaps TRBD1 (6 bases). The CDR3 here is CASSLGGRSHEQFF. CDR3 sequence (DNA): TGTGCCAGCAGCTTAGGGGGGCGATCTCATGAGCAGTTCTTC.